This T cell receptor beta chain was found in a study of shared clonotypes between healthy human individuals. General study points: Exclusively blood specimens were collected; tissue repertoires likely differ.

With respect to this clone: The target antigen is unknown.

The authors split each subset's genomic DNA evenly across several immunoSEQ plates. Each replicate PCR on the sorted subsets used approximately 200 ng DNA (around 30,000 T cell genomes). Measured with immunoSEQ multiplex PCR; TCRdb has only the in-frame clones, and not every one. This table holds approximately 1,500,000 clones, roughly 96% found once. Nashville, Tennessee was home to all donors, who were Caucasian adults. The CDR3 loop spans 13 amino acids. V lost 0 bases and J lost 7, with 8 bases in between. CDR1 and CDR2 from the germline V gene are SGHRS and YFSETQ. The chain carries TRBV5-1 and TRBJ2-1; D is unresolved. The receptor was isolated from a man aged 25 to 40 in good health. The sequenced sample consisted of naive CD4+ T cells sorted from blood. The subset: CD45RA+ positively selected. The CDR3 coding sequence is TGCGCCAGCAGCTTGGCCTTGTCGAATGAGCAGTTCTTC. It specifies CASSLALSNEQFF.